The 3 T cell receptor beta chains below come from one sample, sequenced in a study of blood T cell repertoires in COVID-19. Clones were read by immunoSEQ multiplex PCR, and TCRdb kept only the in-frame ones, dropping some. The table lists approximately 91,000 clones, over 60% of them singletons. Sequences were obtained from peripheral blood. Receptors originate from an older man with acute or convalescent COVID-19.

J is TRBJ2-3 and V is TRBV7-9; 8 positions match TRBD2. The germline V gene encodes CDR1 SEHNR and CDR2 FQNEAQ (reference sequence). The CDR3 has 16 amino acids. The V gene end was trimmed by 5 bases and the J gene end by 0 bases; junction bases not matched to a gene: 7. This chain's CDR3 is CASSPTSASSTDTQYF. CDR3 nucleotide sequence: TGTGCCAGCAGCCCGACTAGCGCCTCTAGCACAGATACGCAGTATTTT.

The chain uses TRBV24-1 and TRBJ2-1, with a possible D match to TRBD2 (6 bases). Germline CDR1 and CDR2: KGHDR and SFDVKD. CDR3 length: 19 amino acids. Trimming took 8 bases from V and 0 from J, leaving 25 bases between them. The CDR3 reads CATTLDLGTSQYSYNEQFF. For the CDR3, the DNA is TGTGCCACCACCTTAGATCTCGGTACTAGCCAGTACTCCTACAATGAGCAGTTCTTC.

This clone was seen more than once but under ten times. In nucleotides, the CDR3 is TGCGCCAGCAGAACAGGGGGCACTGAAGCTTTCTTT. Amino acid sequence: CASRTGGTEAFF. The chain employs TRBV10-2 and TRBJ1-1; 8 nucleotides match TRBD1. This CDR3 contains 12 residues. CDR1 is WSHSY and CDR2 is SAAADI in the germline V gene. J was trimmed by 4 bases and V by 6 bases; bases with no gene match: 1.